This TCR beta chain derives from a study of CD8 T cells in Susac syndrome. This CDR3 contains 15 residues. J lost 5 bases, V lost 4 bases, and 4 bases had no gene match. CDR1 and CDR2 (germline): SGHNT, YYREEE (reference sequence). Reverse transcription of about 0.5 to 1 ug RNA was carried out with random hexamers. MiXCR was run by TCRdb on the immunoSEQ multiplex PCR reads, yielding one entry per CDR3 protein. The sample holds under 200,000 distinct CDR3 sequences, 85% to 95% seen once. The clonotype originates from a human donor with Susac syndrome. Sequenced material: CD4+ T cells from PBMCs. The chain carries TRBV5-4 and TRBJ2-1; 12 bases fit TRBD2. CDR3 protein: CASSPSGGADNEQFF. In DNA, the CDR3 is TGTGCCAGCAGCCCTAGCGGGGGGGCTGACAATGAGCAGTTCTTC.